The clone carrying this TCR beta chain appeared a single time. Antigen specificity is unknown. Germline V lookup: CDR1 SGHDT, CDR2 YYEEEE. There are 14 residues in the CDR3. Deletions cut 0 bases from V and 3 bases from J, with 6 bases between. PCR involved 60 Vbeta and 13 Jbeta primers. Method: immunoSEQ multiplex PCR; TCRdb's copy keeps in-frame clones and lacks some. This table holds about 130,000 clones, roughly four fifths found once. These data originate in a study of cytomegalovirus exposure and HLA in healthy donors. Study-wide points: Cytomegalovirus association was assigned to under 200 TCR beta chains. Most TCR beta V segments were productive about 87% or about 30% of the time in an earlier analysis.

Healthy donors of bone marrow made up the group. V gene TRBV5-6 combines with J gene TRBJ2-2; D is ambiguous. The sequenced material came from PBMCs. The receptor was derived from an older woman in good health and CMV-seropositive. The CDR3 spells CASSLGLYTGELFF. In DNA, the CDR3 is TGTGCCAGCAGCTTGGGGCTGTACACCGGGGAGCTGTTTTTT.